The rows below give T cell receptor beta chains drawn from one sample of a study of cytomegalovirus exposure and HLA in healthy donors. The assay was immunoSEQ multiplex PCR, and TCRdb's table has in-frame clones only and misses some. In the table there are roughly 90,000 clones, about four fifths of which are singletons. The specimen sequenced was PBMCs. These receptors were collected from a man aged 30-40 years in good health and CMV-seronegative. Both conserved end residues are part of each CDR3. Each record gives: CDR3 protein, CDR3 DNA, clone size, J gene, V gene, D gene. D genes are given only for firm matches. Clone size is not always given. Where it is, it says once, few, many or a class for expanded clones.

cdr3_aa: CAVKYGGGNTEAFF
cdr3_nt: TGTGCCGTAAAATATGGGGGCGGGAACACTGAAGCTTTCTTT
clone_size: -
j_call: TRBJ1-1
v_call: TRBV30
d_call: -

cdr3_aa: CASSGPTGRNYGYTF
cdr3_nt: TGTGCCAGCAGCGGCCCGACAGGCCGCAACTATGGCTACACCTTC
clone_size: -
j_call: TRBJ1-2
v_call: TRBV7-2
d_call: -

cdr3_aa: CASSGGQSQETQYF
cdr3_nt: TGCGCCAGCTCTGGCGGACAGAGCCAAGAGACCCAGTACTTC
clone_size: -
j_call: TRBJ2-5
v_call: TRBV5-1
d_call: -

cdr3_aa: CASSGQGTTLEQYF
cdr3_nt: TGTGCCAGCAGTGGACAGGGGACTACTCTCGAGCAGTACTTC
clone_size: -
j_call: TRBJ2-7
v_call: TRBV2
d_call: -

cdr3_aa: CASSLDLGLNYGYTF
cdr3_nt: TGTGCCAGCAGCTTGGATCTGGGACTTAACTATGGCTACACCTTC
clone_size: once
j_call: TRBJ1-2
v_call: TRBV5-6
d_call: -

cdr3_aa: CASSLAGTGPSEQYF
cdr3_nt: TGTGCCAGCAGCCTTGCCGGGACAGGTCCCTCCGAGCAGTACTTC
clone_size: -
j_call: TRBJ2-7
v_call: TRBV5-4
d_call: TRBD1

cdr3_aa: CASSPREPGQGKELFF
cdr3_nt: TGTGCCAGCTCACCTAGAGAACCGGGACAGGGGAAGGAGCTGTTTTTT
clone_size: -
j_call: TRBJ2-2
v_call: TRBV18
d_call: TRBD1

cdr3_aa: CASSHDRVQYF
cdr3_nt: TGTGCCAGCAGCCATGACCGGGTGCAGTACTTC
clone_size: -
j_call: TRBJ2-7
v_call: TRBV9
d_call: -

cdr3_aa: CASSDRDRSSGANVLTF
cdr3_nt: TGTGCCAGCAGTGACCGAGACAGAAGCTCTGGGGCCAACGTCCTGACTTTC
clone_size: -
j_call: TRBJ2-6
v_call: TRBV25-1
d_call: -

cdr3_aa: CSIAGTSGSTDTQYF
cdr3_nt: TGCAGCATCGCGGGGACTAGCGGGAGCACAGATACGCAGTATTTT
clone_size: -
j_call: TRBJ2-3
v_call: TRBV29-1
d_call: TRBD2

cdr3_aa: CASSQGLAGSYEQYF
cdr3_nt: TGCGCCAGCAGCCAAGGCCTAGCGGGGTCCTACGAGCAGTACTTC
clone_size: -
j_call: TRBJ2-7
v_call: TRBV4-3
d_call: TRBD2

cdr3_aa: CASSPQGNQPQHF
cdr3_nt: TGTGCCAGCAGCCCACAGGGTAATCAGCCCCAGCATTTT
clone_size: few
j_call: TRBJ1-5
v_call: TRBV7-2
d_call: -

cdr3_aa: CASRHTGSSYEQYF
cdr3_nt: TGTGCCAGCAGACATACAGGCAGCTCCTACGAGCAGTACTTC
clone_size: -
j_call: TRBJ2-7
v_call: TRBV7-2
d_call: -

cdr3_aa: CASSIVGTGKQPQHF
cdr3_nt: TGTGCCAGTAGTATAGTCGGGACAGGGAAACAGCCCCAGCATTTT
clone_size: -
j_call: TRBJ1-5
v_call: TRBV19
d_call: TRBD1

cdr3_aa: CASSPGQDSGANVLTF
cdr3_nt: TGCGCCAGCAGCCCCGGACAGGACTCTGGGGCCAACGTCCTGACTTTC
clone_size: few
j_call: TRBJ2-6
v_call: TRBV5-1
d_call: TRBD1

cdr3_aa: CSVRKPLEPDTQYF
cdr3_nt: TGCAGCGTCCGAAAACCACTAGAACCAGATACGCAGTATTTT
clone_size: -
j_call: TRBJ2-3
v_call: TRBV29-1
d_call: -

cdr3_aa: CACKSGFSYEQYF
cdr3_nt: TGTGCCTGTAAAAGCGGCTTCTCCTACGAGCAGTACTTC
clone_size: -
j_call: TRBJ2-7
v_call: TRBV30
d_call: -

cdr3_aa: CASSPPPGQALGDTQYF
cdr3_nt: TGCGCCAGCAGCCCCCCCCCGGGACAGGCCCTCGGAGATACGCAGTATTTT
clone_size: -
j_call: TRBJ2-3
v_call: TRBV5-1
d_call: TRBD1

cdr3_aa: CASSLGTGIFTGELFF
cdr3_nt: TGCGCCAGCAGCTTGGGGACAGGAATCTTCACCGGGGAGCTGTTTTTT
clone_size: once
j_call: TRBJ2-2
v_call: TRBV5-1
d_call: TRBD1

cdr3_aa: CATSREKLVNEQFF
cdr3_nt: TGTGCCACCAGCAGAGAGAAGCTGGTCAATGAGCAGTTCTTC
clone_size: -
j_call: TRBJ2-1
v_call: TRBV15
d_call: -

cdr3_aa: CASRLTGGGTEAFF
cdr3_nt: TGTGCCAGCAGGTTGACAGGGGGCGGCACTGAAGCTTTCTTT
clone_size: once
j_call: TRBJ1-1
v_call: TRBV11-2
d_call: TRBD1

cdr3_aa: CASSLRDRPDNEQFF
cdr3_nt: TGCGCCAGCAGCCTCAGGGACAGGCCTGACAATGAGCAGTTCTTC
clone_size: -
j_call: TRBJ2-1
v_call: TRBV5-1
d_call: TRBD1

cdr3_aa: CASSADRYGYTF
cdr3_nt: TGTGCCAGCAGCGCCGACAGATATGGCTACACCTTC
clone_size: -
j_call: TRBJ1-2
v_call: TRBV6-5
d_call: -